Shown below are 3 T cell receptor beta chains from a single sample sequenced in a study of spatial heterogeneity in lung cancer. Time point denoted: sample taken at primary tumor resection. TCRdb ran MiXCR on the 5' RACE reads and lists one entry per CDR3 protein. Of fewer than 18,000 distinct CDR3 sequences listed, roughly 3.9% were seen once; the top ten hold approximately 10%. The sequencing used normal lung tissue next to the tumor, collected at surgery. These receptors came from a male donor with early-stage non-small cell lung cancer.

This clonotype was detected ten times or more. A library made for alpha chains picked up this beta chain off target, so its size means little. V is TRBV5-1 and J is TRBJ2-7; weak D call: TRBD2 (5 bases). The CDR3 consists of 12 residues. Trimming took off 4 bases at V and 6 bases at J, with 11 bases between the two ends. The germline V gene encodes CDR1 SGHRS and CDR2 YFSETQ. The CDR3 sequence is CASSIERGEQYF. Here the CDR3 DNA reads TGCGCCAGCAGCATCGAACGGGGCGAGCAGTACTTC. The complete variable domain, with remaining parts taken from reference TRBV5-1 and TRBJ2-7, reads KAGVTQTPRYLIKTRGQQVTLSCSPISGHRSVSWYQQTPGQGLQFLFEYFSETQRNKGNFPGRFSGRQFSNSRSEMNVSTLELGDSALYLCASSIERGEQYFGPGTRLTVT.

On this clonotype itself: A library prepared for alpha chains yielded this beta chain as an off-target read; its size is of little meaning. For the CDR3, the DNA is TGTGCCAGCACGCAGCGGGGGGGCGACAAGACCCAGTACTTC. Translation: CASTQRGGDKTQYF. The rearrangement links TRBV12-3 or TRBV12-4 to TRBJ2-5; TRBD2 matches at 10 bases. Losses at the gene ends were 7 bases for V and 6 bases for J; bases not matched to a gene: 8. This CDR3 has 14 amino acids.

This clonotype was detected ten times or more. As an off-target read in a library built for alpha chains, this beta chain has a frequency of little significance. The chain is built from TRBV5-1 and TRBJ2-7; D is ambiguous. CDR3 length: 15 amino acids. V lost 5 bases to trimming and J lost 2 bases, with 17 bases between them. Germline V gene lookup returns CDR1 SGHRS and CDR2 YFSETQ. The CDR3 sequence: CASSFDPISTYEQYF. The CDR3 DNA sequence: TGCGCCAGCAGTTTTGACCCTATAAGCACCTACGAGCAGTACTTC.